The rows below give T cell receptor beta chains drawn from one sample of a study of T cells in Graves' hyperthyroidism and ophthalmopathy. Each CDR3 protein is one row after TCRdb ran MiXCR on the multiplex PCR reads. This sample has under 350,000 distinct CDR3 sequences, with roughly 15% found just once. Sequenced input: blood. The receptors come from a woman between 40 and 55 years old with Graves' hyperthyroidism. Both conserved end residues are part of each CDR3. The D gene is left open where the match is weak. The size of a clone is reported for some rows only, either as once, few or many, or as a class for expanded clones.

>TRBJ1-5|16|-|TRBV7-2|many
TGTGCCAGCAGCTTAGATCAGGGGAATGGCAATCAGCCCCAGCATTTT
CASSLDQGNGNQPQHF
>TRBJ1-1|13|-|TRBV2|many
TGTGCCAGCAATGGACAGAAGAACACTGAAGCTTTCTTT
CASNGQKNTEAFF
>TRBJ2-2|16|-|TRBV11-2|-
TGTGCCAGCAGCTTAGTGACCCGGACAAACACCGGGGAGCTGTTTTTT
CASSLVTRTNTGELFF
>TRBJ2-5|15|-|TRBV27|few
TGTGCCAGCAGTTCCGCCGGCTCTACCCAGGAGACCCAGTACTTC
CASSSAGSTQETQYF
>TRBJ2-2|15|-|TRBV7-8|few
TGTGCCAGCAGCTTGTCAGCGGTAAACACCGGGGAGCTGTTTTTT
CASSLSAVNTGELFF
>TRBJ1-6|16|TRBD1|TRBV15|-
TGTGCCACCAGCAGGGATCCGGACAGGGCAAATTCACCCCTCCACTTT
CATSRDPDRANSPLHF
>TRBJ2-3|18|TRBD2|TRBV24-1|few
TGTGCCACCAGTGCGACGGGACTAGCGAGTGGGGAGGCAGATACGCAGTATTTT
CATSATGLASGEADTQYF
>TRBJ2-2|13|-|TRBV14|few
TGTGCCAGCAGCCGCCCGTACACCGGGGAGCTGTTTTTT
CASSRPYTGELFF
>TRBJ2-5|14|-|TRBV2|-
TGTGCCAGCAGTGACAGGACAGCTCAAGAGACCCAGTACTTC
CASSDRTAQETQYF
>TRBJ1-1|13|-|TRBV6-1|many
TGTGCCAGCAGTGAAGGGCAGTACACTGAAGCTTTCTTT
CASSEGQYTEAFF
>TRBJ1-2|14|-|TRBV5-1|few
TGCGCCAGCGCGGTTCAGGGGAGTAACTATGGCTACACCTTC
CASAVQGSNYGYTF
>TRBJ1-2|14|TRBD1|TRBV27|-
TGTGCCAGCAGTGGGGACAGGGGCAGCTATGGCTACACCTTC
CASSGDRGSYGYTF
>TRBJ2-7|14|TRBD2|TRBV27|many
TGTGCCAGCAGCCAAACTAGCGGCTCCTACGAGCAGTACTTC
CASSQTSGSYEQYF
>TRBJ2-7|14|-|TRBV7-9|many
TGTGCCAGCAGCCATCAGGGTATCATCTACGAGCAGTACTTC
CASSHQGIIYEQYF
>TRBJ2-1|15|-|TRBV4-2|-
TGTGCCAGCAGCCAAGAGAATAACAGAAACAATGAGCAGTTCTTC
CASSQENNRNNEQFF
>TRBJ1-3|12|-|TRBV19|-
TGTGCCAGCTCCCGGCGGGGGAACACCATATATTTT
CASSRRGNTIYF
>TRBJ2-3|16|TRBD2|TRBV27|-
TGTGACAGCAGTACCTTACTAGCGGGATCCACAGATACGCAGTATTTT
CDSSTLLAGSTDTQYF
>TRBJ2-3|15|TRBD2|TRBV24-1|many
TGTGCCACCAGTGAGTCCAGCGGGAGCTCAGATACGCAGTATTTT
CATSESSGSSDTQYF
>TRBJ2-1|16|TRBD2|TRBV3-1|many
TGTGCCAGCAGCCAAGCGCGCGGGAGGGATGTCAATGAGCAGTTCTTC
CASSQARGRDVNEQFF
>TRBJ1-2|15|TRBD1|TRBV24-1|many
TGTGCCACCAGTGATGGCGGACAGGGGAACTATGGCTACACCTTC
CATSDGGQGNYGYTF
>TRBJ1-5|16|-|TRBV24-1|many
TGTGCCACCAGTGATCCCAAACAGGGCAACAATCAGCCCCAGCATTTT
CATSDPKQGNNQPQHF
>TRBJ2-2|15|TRBD1|TRBV5-1|few
TGCGCCAGCAGCCCCGGGACAGAGAACACCGGGGAGCTGTTTTTT
CASSPGTENTGELFF
>TRBJ2-5|13|-|TRBV7-9|many
TGTGCCAGCAGTTTAGGAGGGCTTGAGACCCAGTACTTC
CASSLGGLETQYF
>TRBJ1-3|16|-|TRBV16|-
TGTGCCAGCAGCCATACGACCGGCAGGGCTGGAAACACCATATATTTT
CASSHTTGRAGNTIYF
>TRBJ1-2|14|-|TRBV18|-
TGTGCCAGCTCACCCGGGACGAGGGGCTATGGCTACACCTTC
CASSPGTRGYGYTF
>TRBJ2-3|16|TRBD2|TRBV7-2|many
TGTGCCAGCAGCCTCTGGTCTAGCGGAACCTCAGATACGCAGTATTTT
CASSLWSSGTSDTQYF
>TRBJ2-3|17|TRBD2|TRBV2|-
TGTGCCAGCTCACCACCGGGTAGCGGGAGTTTCACAGATACGCAGTATTTT
CASSPPGSGSFTDTQYF
>TRBJ2-1|13|-|TRBV4-2|few
TGTGCCAGCAGCCAAGATCGGATGGACGAGCAGTTCTTC
CASSQDRMDEQFF
>TRBJ1-5|15|-|TRBV5-8|-
TGTGCCAGCAGCCAGGACGGCCTTAGCAATCAGCCCCAGCATTTT
CASSQDGLSNQPQHF
>TRBJ2-3|14|TRBD1|TRBV19|-
TGTGCCAGTAGTATGGGACAGCGCACAGATACGCAGTATTTT
CASSMGQRTDTQYF
>TRBJ2-5|15|-|TRBV7-9|many
TGTGCCAGCAGCCAGGGCCTTAGCGGCCAAGAGACCCAGTACTTC
CASSQGLSGQETQYF
>TRBJ2-3|15|TRBD2|TRBV3-1|many
TGTGCCAGCAGCCAAGACGGGAGGGGCACAGATACGCAGTATTTT
CASSQDGRGTDTQYF
>TRBJ2-4|14|-|TRBV11-3|many
TGTGCCAGCAGCTTACCCGGGGTCAAAAACATTCAGTACTTC
CASSLPGVKNIQYF
>TRBJ2-7|18|-|TRBV5-5|many
TGTGCCAGCAGCTTGGTGATTGGCGGACCTAGCCGAGCCTACGAGCAGTACTTC
CASSLVIGGPSRAYEQYF
>TRBJ2-3|15|-|TRBV6-1|many
TGTGCCAGCATTTCGATGACAGTTAGCACAGATACGCAGTATTTT
CASISMTVSTDTQYF
>TRBJ1-1|14|-|TRBV11-2|many
TGTGCCAGCAGCTTAGGTAGGACAGACACTGAAGCTTTCTTT
CASSLGRTDTEAFF
>TRBJ2-5|15|TRBD2|TRBV20-1|many
TGCAGTGCTATCAGTAGCGGGAGGTCGGTGGAGACCCAGTACTTC
CSAISSGRSVETQYF
>TRBJ2-3|15|-|TRBV29-1|-
TGCAGCGTTGAGGGGATTGGGGGGCCCACAGATACGCAGTATTTT
CSVEGIGGPTDTQYF
>TRBJ2-7|12|-|TRBV15|-
TGTGCCACCAGCAGACGGGGGAACGAGCAGTACTTC
CATSRRGNEQYF
>TRBJ2-7|14|-|TRBV2|many
TGTGCCAGCGCTGCCGGGACTTCTACCTACGAGCAGTACTTC
CASAAGTSTYEQYF
>TRBJ2-7|13|TRBD1|TRBV16|-
TGTGCCAGCAGCCGGGACAGGGGACACGAGCAGTACTTC
CASSRDRGHEQYF